The clone carrying this T cell receptor beta chain showed up just a few times. The antigen remains undetermined. This entry comes from a study of human T cells and chemical hapten exposure. Study-wide context: Patients, a majority of them female, were diagnosed with alopecia areata, totalis or universalis.

Unmatched junction bases numbered 10, after V lost 0 bases and J lost 4 bases. This CDR3 contains 18 residues. The germline V gene encodes CDR1 MNHEY and CDR2 SVGAGI. TCRdb analysed the RACE reads with MiXCR anew, one entry per CDR3 protein. The sample has 150,000 to 200,000 distinct CDR3 sequences, around 30% seen once. Study-wide points: Expanded TCRs clustered into significantly more large CDR3 similarity groups than controls, the analysis revealed.

The time point was: pre-sensitization, week 0. Sample treatment: therapeutic diphenylcyclopropenone sensitization with weekly scalp DPC. Sequenced material: whole blood, taken in connection with sensitization to the hapten diphenylcyclopropenone (DPC). The chain has TRBV6-5 and TRBJ1-2, with TRBD1 matching over 11 bases. The sequence came from a woman in her twenties or thirties with alopecia areata. Some clones in this sample may be carry-over from other donors' samples. DNA of the CDR3: TGTGCCAGCAGTTACTCGCAGAGGACAGGGGGCGCTGGCTATGGCTACACCTTC. Protein product: CASSYSQRTGGAGYGYTF.